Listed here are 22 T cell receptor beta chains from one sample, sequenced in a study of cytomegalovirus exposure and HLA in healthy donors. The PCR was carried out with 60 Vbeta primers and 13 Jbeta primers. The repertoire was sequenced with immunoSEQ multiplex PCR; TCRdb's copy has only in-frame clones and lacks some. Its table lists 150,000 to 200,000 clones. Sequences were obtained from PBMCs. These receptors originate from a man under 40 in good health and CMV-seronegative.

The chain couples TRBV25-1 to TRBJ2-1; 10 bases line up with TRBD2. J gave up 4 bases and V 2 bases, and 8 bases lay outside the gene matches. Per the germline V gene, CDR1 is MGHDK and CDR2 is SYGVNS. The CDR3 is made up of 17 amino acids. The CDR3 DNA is TGTGCCAGCAGTGAAGTTTCGGGACTAGCGAGTTACAATGAGCAGTTCTTC. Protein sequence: CASSEVSGLASYNEQFF. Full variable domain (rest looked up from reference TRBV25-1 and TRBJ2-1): EADIYQTPRYLVIGTGKKITLECSQTMGHDKMYWYQQDPGMELHLIHYSYGVNSTEKGDLSSESTVSRIRTEHFPLTLESARPSHTSQYLCASSEVSGLASYNEQFFGPGTRLTVL.

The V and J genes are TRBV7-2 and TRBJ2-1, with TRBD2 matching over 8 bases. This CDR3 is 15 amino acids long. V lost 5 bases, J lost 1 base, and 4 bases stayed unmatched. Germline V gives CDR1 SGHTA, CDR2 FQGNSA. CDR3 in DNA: TGTGCCAGCAGCGTCACTAGCGGTTCCTACAATGAGCAGTTCTTC. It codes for CASSVTSGSYNEQFF.

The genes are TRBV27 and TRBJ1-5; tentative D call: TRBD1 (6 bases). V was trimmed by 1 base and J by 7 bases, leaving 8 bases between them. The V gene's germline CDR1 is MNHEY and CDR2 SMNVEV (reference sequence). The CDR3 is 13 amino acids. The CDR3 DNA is TGTGCCAGCAGTTTATACCAGGGGCAGCCCCAGCATTTT. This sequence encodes CASSLYQGQPQHF.

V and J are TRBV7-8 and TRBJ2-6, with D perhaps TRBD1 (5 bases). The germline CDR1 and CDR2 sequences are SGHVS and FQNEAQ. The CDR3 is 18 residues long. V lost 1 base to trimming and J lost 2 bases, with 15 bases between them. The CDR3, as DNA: TGTGCCAGCAGCTTAGTTTTACAGGTCGGACCTGGGGCCAACGTCCTGACTTTC. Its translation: CASSLVLQVGPGANVLTF.

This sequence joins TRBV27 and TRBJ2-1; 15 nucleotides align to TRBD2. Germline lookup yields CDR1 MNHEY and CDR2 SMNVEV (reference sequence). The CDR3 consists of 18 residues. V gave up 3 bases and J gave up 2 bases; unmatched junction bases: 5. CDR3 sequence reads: CASSLRTSGRVAYNEQFF. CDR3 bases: TGTGCCAGCAGTTTGAGGACTAGCGGGAGGGTCGCCTACAATGAGCAGTTCTTC.

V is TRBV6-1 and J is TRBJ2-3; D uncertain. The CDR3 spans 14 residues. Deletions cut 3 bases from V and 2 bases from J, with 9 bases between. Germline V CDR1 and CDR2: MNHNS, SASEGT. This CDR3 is CASSDWPPTDTQYF. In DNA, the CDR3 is TGTGCCAGCAGTGACTGGCCGCCCACAGATACGCAGTATTTT.

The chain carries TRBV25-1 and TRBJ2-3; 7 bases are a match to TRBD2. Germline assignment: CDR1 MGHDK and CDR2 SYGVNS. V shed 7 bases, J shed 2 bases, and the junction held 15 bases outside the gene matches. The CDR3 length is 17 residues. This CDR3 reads CASILPGGGSYTDTQYF. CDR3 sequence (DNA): TGTGCCAGCATTCTCCCCGGTGGCGGGAGTTACACAGATACGCAGTATTTT. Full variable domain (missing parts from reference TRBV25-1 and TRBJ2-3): EADIYQTPRYLVIGTGKKITLECSQTMGHDKMYWYQQDPGMELHLIHYSYGVNSTEKGDLSSESTVSRIRTEHFPLTLESARPSHTSQYLCASILPGGGSYTDTQYFGPGTRLTVL.

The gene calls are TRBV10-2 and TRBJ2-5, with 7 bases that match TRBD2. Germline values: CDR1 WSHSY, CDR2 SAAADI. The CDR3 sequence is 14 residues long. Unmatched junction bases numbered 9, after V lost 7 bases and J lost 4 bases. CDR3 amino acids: CASKGRGNSETQYF. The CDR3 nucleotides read TGCGCCAGCAAGGGGCGGGGGAATTCAGAGACCCAGTACTTC.

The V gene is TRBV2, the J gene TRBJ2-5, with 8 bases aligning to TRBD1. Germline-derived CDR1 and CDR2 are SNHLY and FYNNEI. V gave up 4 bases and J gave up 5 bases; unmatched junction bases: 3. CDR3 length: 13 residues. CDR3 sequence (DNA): TGTGCCAGCAGTGGACAGGGGATGGAGACCCAGTACTTC. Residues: CASSGQGMETQYF.

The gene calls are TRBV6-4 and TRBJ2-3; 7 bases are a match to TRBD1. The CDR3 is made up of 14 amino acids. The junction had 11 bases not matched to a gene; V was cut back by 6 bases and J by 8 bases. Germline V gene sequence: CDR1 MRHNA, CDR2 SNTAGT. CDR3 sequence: CASRGEGASPTQYF. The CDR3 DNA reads TGTGCCAGCAGGGGAGAGGGGGCGTCCCCTACGCAGTATTTT.

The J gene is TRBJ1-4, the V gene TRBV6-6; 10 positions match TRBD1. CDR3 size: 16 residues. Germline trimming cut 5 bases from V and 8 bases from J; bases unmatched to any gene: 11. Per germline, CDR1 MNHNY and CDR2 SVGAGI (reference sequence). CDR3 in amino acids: CASSTGTGALGEKLFF. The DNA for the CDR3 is TGTGCCAGCAGTACCGGGACAGGGGCCCTTGGGGAAAAACTGTTTTTT.

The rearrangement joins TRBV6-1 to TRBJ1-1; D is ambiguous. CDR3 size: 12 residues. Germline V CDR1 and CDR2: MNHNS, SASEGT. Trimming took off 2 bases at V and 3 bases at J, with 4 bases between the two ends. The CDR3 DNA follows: TGTGCCAGCAGTGAATACTACACTGAAGCTTTCTTT. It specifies CASSEYYTEAFF.

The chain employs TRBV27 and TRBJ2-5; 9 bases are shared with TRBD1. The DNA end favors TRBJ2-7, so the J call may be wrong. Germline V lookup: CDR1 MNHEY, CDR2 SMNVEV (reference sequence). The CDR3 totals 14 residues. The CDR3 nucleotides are TGTGCCAGCAGTTTGCTGACAGGGGGCTACGAGCAGTACTTC. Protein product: CASSLLTGGYEQYF.

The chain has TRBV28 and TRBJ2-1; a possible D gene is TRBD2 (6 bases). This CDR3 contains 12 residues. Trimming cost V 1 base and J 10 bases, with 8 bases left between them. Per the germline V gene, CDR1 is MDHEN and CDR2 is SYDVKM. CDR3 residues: CASSLYGGEQFF. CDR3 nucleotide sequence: TGTGCCAGCAGTTTATATGGGGGGGAGCAGTTCTTC.

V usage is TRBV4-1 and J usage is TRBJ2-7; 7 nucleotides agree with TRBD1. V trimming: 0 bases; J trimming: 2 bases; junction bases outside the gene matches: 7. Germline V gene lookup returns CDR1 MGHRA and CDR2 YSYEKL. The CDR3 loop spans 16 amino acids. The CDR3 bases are TGCGCCAGCAGCCAAGATCCGGGACAGCGACCCTACGAGCAGTACTTC. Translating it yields CASSQDPGQRPYEQYF.

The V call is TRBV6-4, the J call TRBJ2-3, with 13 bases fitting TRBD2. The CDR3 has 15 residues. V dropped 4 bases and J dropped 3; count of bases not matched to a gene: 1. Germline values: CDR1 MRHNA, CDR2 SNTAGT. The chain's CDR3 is CASSGLAGGTDTQYF. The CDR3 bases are TGTGCCAGCAGTGGACTAGCGGGGGGAACAGATACGCAGTATTTT.

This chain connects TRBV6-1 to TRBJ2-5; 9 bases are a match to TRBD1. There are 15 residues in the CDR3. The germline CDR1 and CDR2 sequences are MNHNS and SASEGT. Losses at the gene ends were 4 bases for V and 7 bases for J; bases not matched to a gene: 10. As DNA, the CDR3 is TGTGCCAGCAGTGGACCGACAGGGGGGTTTAGGACCCAGTACTTC. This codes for CASSGPTGGFRTQYF.

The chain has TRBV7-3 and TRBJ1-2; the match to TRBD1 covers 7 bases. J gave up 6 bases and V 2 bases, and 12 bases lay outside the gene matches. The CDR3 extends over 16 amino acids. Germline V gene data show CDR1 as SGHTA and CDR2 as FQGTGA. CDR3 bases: TGTGCCAGCAGCTTAGCTTATTCGTCAGGGGGTGATGGCTACACCTTC. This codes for CASSLAYSSGGDGYTF.

Here the CDR3 DNA reads TGTGCCAGCAGCTTGATGTTAGAGGGTCACATTCAGTACTTC. Protein: CASSLMLEGHIQYF. This chain connects TRBV5-4 to TRBJ2-4, with D maybe TRBD2 (5 bases). V lost 1 base to trimming and J lost 8 bases, with 13 bases between them. Germline V lookup: CDR1 SGHNT, CDR2 YYREEE (reference sequence). The CDR3 covers 14 residues.

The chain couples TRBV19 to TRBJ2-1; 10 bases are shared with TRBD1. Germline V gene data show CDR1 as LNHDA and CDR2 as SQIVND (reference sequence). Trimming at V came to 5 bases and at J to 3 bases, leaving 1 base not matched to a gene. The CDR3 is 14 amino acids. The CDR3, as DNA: TGTGCCAGTAGTCGGGACAGGGGCTACAATGAGCAGTTCTTC. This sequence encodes CASSRDRGYNEQFF.

CDR3 sequence reads: CASSSGQGKQFF. The CDR3 DNA is TGTGCCAGCAGCTCTGGACAGGGAAAGCAGTTCTTC. J is TRBJ2-1 and V is TRBV13; 8 nucleotides align to TRBD1. Germline lookup yields CDR1 PRHDT and CDR2 FYEKMQ (reference sequence). V dropped 4 bases and J dropped 11; count of bases not matched to a gene: 4. The CDR3 covers 12 residues.

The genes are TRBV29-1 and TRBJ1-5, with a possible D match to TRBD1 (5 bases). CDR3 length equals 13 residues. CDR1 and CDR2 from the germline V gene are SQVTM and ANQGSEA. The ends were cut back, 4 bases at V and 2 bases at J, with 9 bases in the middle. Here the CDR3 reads CSVGGGRNQPQHF. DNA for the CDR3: TGCAGCGTTGGCGGGGGACGCAATCAGCCCCAGCATTTT. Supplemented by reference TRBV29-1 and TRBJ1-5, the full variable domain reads SAVISQKPSRDICQRGTSLTIQCQVDSQVTMMFWYRQQPGQSLTLIATANQGSEATYESGFVIDKFPISRPNLTFSTLTVSNMSPEDSSIYLCSVGGGRNQPQHFGDGTRLSIL.